This T cell receptor beta chain was captured in a study of control samples from healthy donors and cancer patients. The V gene's germline CDR1 is KGHSH and CDR2 LQKENI. Trimming took 3 bases from V and 0 from J, leaving 11 bases between them. The CDR3 is 15 amino acids. The repertoire was sequenced with immunoSEQ multiplex PCR; TCRdb's copy has only in-frame clones and lacks some. Here the sample spans fewer than 300,000 clones, approximately 80% being singletons. V is TRBV18 and J is TRBJ2-5, with D perhaps matching TRBD2 (6 bases). The TCR originated in a woman in her fifties or sixties with lung cancer. Sequenced: PBMCs. The CDR3: CASSPLAPYQETQYF. For the CDR3, the DNA is TGTGCCAGCTCACCCCTAGCGCCGTACCAAGAGACCCAGTACTTC.